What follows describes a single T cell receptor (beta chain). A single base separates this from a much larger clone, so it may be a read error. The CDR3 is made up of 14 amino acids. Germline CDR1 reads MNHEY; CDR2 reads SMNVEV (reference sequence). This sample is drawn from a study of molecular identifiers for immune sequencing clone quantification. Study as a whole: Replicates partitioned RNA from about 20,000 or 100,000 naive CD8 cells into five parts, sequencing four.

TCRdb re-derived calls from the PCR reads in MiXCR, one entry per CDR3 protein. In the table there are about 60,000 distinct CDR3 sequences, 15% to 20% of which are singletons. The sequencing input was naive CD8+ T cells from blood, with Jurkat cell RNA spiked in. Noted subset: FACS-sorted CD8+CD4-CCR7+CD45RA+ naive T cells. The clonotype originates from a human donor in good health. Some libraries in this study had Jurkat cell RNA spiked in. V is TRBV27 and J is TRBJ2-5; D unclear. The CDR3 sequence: CASSLVAEQEAQYF. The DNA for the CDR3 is TGTGCCAGCAGTTTAGTCGCGGAACAAGAGGCCCAGTACTTC.